The 5 T cell receptor beta chains presented below share a single source sample, sequenced in a study of CD8 T cells in ankylosing spondylitis. TCRdb called the 5' RACE reads again in MiXCR, with one record for every CDR3 protein. Among around 17,000 distinct CDR3 sequences listed, around 8% were seen once. The sample was blood. These receptors all stem from a male donor with ankylosing spondylitis or in good health (not recorded which).

The chain links TRBV28 to TRBJ1-4; a possible D gene is TRBD1 (5 bases). The CDR3 extends over 15 amino acids. Germline loops: CDR1 MDHEN, CDR2 SYDVKM. V gave up 0 bases and J gave up 5 bases, with 10 bases separating them. This chain's CDR3 is CASSLWGRWNEKLFF. The CDR3 DNA reads as TGTGCCAGCAGTTTATGGGGACGGTGGAATGAAAAACTGTTTTTT.

V usage is TRBV28 and J usage is TRBJ2-7; D tentatively fits TRBD1 or TRBD2 (5 bases each). V was cut by 8 bases and J by 5 bases, with 16 bases left in between. Per the germline V gene, CDR1 is MDHEN and CDR2 is SYDVKM. The CDR3 runs 13 residues. DNA of the CDR3: TGTGCCAGCGTCCGGGACCTCCGGGACGAGCAGTACTTC. Its translation: CASVRDLRDEQYF.

This clonotype was found many times. The genes are TRBV15 and TRBJ2-1; D remains ambiguous. Germline CDR1 and CDR2: LNHNV and YYDKDF (reference sequence). V was shortened by 1 base and J by 9 bases, with 13 bases between the two germline ends. The CDR3 is 14 amino acids. CDR3 coding DNA: TGTGCCACCAGCAGAGGGGAAGGCTCCGGTGAGCAGTTCTTC. This sequence encodes CATSRGEGSGEQFF.

This clonotype was found many times. The rearrangement links TRBV7-9 to TRBJ2-1, with D possibly being TRBD2 (5 bases). The CDR3 extends over 15 amino acids. V lost 1 base, J lost 9 bases, and 16 bases lay in between. Germline loops: CDR1 SEHNR, CDR2 FQNEAQ (reference sequence). CDR3 loop: CASSLDFFRTAEQFF. As DNA, the CDR3 is TGTGCCAGCAGCTTAGATTTCTTTAGGACTGCTGAGCAGTTCTTC.

This clonotype has just a few counts. The DNA of the CDR3 is TGCGCCAGCAGCCAAGCTAGGCAGGGCAGGTCCAGCACCGGGGAGCTGTTTTTT. Its protein product is CASSQARQGRSSTGELFF. The genes are TRBV4-3 and TRBJ2-2; maybe TRBD1 (5 bases). V dropped 1 base and J dropped 4 bases, with 19 bases sitting between them. The germline gives CDR1 LGHNA, CDR2 YSLEER. There are 18 residues in the CDR3.